The 5 T cell receptor beta chains listed next were all sequenced from one sample in a study of human T cells and chemical hapten exposure. Time point: patch test 2, 6 weeks after DPC sensitization. As to treatment: therapeutic diphenylcyclopropenone sensitization with weekly scalp DPC. TCRdb re-called the RACE reads through MiXCR, storing one row per CDR3 protein. The repertoire consists of some 84,000 distinct CDR3 sequences, with about 10% occurring once and the leading ten covering approximately 4.7%. Material: whole blood, obtained in connection with sensitization to the hapten diphenylcyclopropenone (DPC). The receptor source for this set is a woman aged 50 to 60 with alopecia areata. Some clones in this sample may be carry-over from other donors' samples.

There are many counts of this clonotype. Written as DNA, the CDR3 is TGTGCCAGCAGCCCCCAAGCGGGAATCAGAGGAGATACGCAGTATTTT. It specifies CASSPQAGIRGDTQYF. V gene TRBV7-6 combines with J gene TRBJ2-3, with 7 bases aligning to TRBD2. Per the germline V gene, CDR1 is SGHVS and CDR2 is FNYEAQ. After removal of 5 bases from V and 5 bases from J, the junction contained 13 bases not matched to a gene. This CDR3 has 16 amino acids.

This sequence joins TRBV28 and TRBJ2-7, with 9 bases lining up with TRBD2. Looked up from germline, CDR1 is MDHEN and CDR2 is SYDVKM. The CDR3 sequence is 14 residues long. Trimming took 7 bases from V and 1 from J; bases not matched to a gene: 5. The CDR3: CASNIAGASYEQYF. The CDR3 coding sequence is TGTGCCAGCAATATAGCGGGAGCTTCCTACGAGCAGTACTTC.

This chain uses TRBV4-2 with TRBJ2-1; tentatively, D is TRBD2 (6 bases). The CDR3 loop spans 16 amino acids. Looked up from germline, CDR1 is LGHNA and CDR2 is YNFKEQ. The V end was cut by 0 bases, the J end by 7 bases, with 16 bases between. CDR3 bases: TGTGCCAGCAGCCAAGATCGCAGCGGGTTTAGGAATGAGCAGTTCTTC. It translates to CASSQDRSGFRNEQFF.

This clonotype was seen ten or more times. The V and J genes are TRBV7-7 and TRBJ2-1; perhaps D is TRBD1 or TRBD2 (5 bases each). The germline V gene encodes CDR1 SSHAT and CDR2 FNYEAQ (reference sequence). There are 14 residues in the CDR3. The V and J ends lost 0 bases and 9 bases respectively, with 12 bases between them. CDR3 protein: CASSLALGTGEQFF. CDR3 sequence (DNA): TGTGCCAGCAGCTTAGCCCTGGGGACCGGTGAGCAGTTCTTC.

V is TRBV7-2 and J is TRBJ2-1; D is undetermined. Trimming removed 3 bases at V and 2 bases at J, with 2 bases between. Looked up from germline, CDR1 is SGHTA and CDR2 is FQGNSA. This CDR3 is 12 amino acids long. The CDR3 here is CASSFPYNEQFF. The DNA for the CDR3 is TGTGCCAGCAGCTTCCCCTACAATGAGCAGTTCTTC.